A single sample is the source of the 30 T cell receptor beta chains below, sequenced in a study of CD8+ T cells in alopecia areata. Isolated RNA was reverse transcribed into cDNA used as the sequencing template. The assay was immunoSEQ multiplex PCR, and TCRdb's table has in-frame clones only and misses some. The data contain 150,000 to 200,000 clones, around three fifths of them singletons. Treatment in this sample: oral pan-JAK inhibitor, 5-10 mg twice daily. Sequencing used CD4+ T cells sorted from blood, obtained at week 4, from a patient treated with tofacitinib. Receptors originate from a human donor with alopecia areata.

The chain recombines TRBV29-1 with TRBJ2-2; unclear D gene. V lost 4 bases, J lost 4 bases, and 10 bases lay in between. The CDR3 has 13 amino acids. Germline lookup yields CDR1 SQVTM and CDR2 ANQGSEA. CDR3 sequence: CSVGVTVTGELFF. The CDR3 DNA sequence: TGCAGCGTTGGGGTCACAGTCACCGGGGAGCTGTTTTTT.

This clone was observed a few times. Other DNA variants within this sample encode the same CDR3. The CDR3 protein is CASSYGLNSGANVLTF. CDR3 in DNA: TGTGCCAGCAGTTACGGGCTGAACTCTGGGGCCAACGTCCTGACTTTC. This chain uses TRBV6-5 with TRBJ2-6; D is unresolved. CDR3 size: 16 residues. CDR1 MNHEY and CDR2 SVGAGI come from the germline V gene. V was pared by 2 bases and J by 0 bases, with 8 bases between.

This clone was found a few times. V usage is TRBV29-1 and J usage is TRBJ2-4, with D maybe TRBD1 (6 bases). Germline V gene lookup returns CDR1 SQVTM and CDR2 ANQGSEA. V was cut by 4 bases and J by 0 bases, with 19 bases left in between. The CDR3 is 17 amino acids. The CDR3 nucleotides read TGCAGCGTTGTAGGGGACACCGGCTCGAGAGCCAAAAACATTCAGTACTTC. Translated, it gives CSVVGDTGSRAKNIQYF.

The V gene is TRBV4-2, the J gene TRBJ2-3, with 8 bases identical to TRBD1. Germline V gene data show CDR1 as LGHNA and CDR2 as YNFKEQ. The trim removed 5 bases at V and 4 bases at J, leaving 14 bases unmatched. The CDR3 spans 17 residues. The CDR3 sequence: CASSTGTGLRDADTQYF. The CDR3, as DNA: TGTGCCAGCAGCACGGGGACAGGATTGAGGGACGCAGATACGCAGTATTTT.

The V call is TRBV25-1, the J call TRBJ2-7; D gene unclear. Germline V gene sequence: CDR1 MGHDK, CDR2 SYGVNS. The CDR3 spans 11 residues. Trimming took 4 bases from V and 6 from J, leaving 7 bases between them. CDR3 residues: CASSGDPEQYF. The CDR3, as DNA: TGTGCCAGCAGTGGTGACCCCGAGCAGTACTTC.

The chain joins TRBV4-3 to TRBJ2-1, with TRBD2 as a possible D gene (6 bases). V lost 5 bases to trimming and J lost 4 bases, with 9 bases between them. Germline CDR1 reads LGHNA; CDR2 reads YSLEER. This CDR3 spans 13 amino acids. In DNA, the CDR3 is TGCGCCAGCAGCAGGGACTTGTACAATGAGCAGTTCTTC. Its protein product is CASSRDLYNEQFF.

V usage is TRBV10-1 and J usage is TRBJ2-7; TRBD2 matches at 9 bases. This CDR3 comprises 16 residues. Germline trimming cut 3 bases from V and 3 bases from J; bases unmatched to any gene: 9. Germline V gene data show CDR1 as WNHNN and CDR2 as SYGVQD (reference sequence). CDR3 loop: CASSEGLAGSGYEQYF. The CDR3 region has the DNA TGCGCCAGCAGTGAAGGGCTAGCGGGGTCGGGCTACGAGCAGTACTTC.

The V and J genes are TRBV30 and TRBJ1-3; D might be TRBD1 (5 bases). Trimming removed 1 base at V and 0 bases at J, with 16 bases between. This CDR3 has 17 amino acids. Germline-derived CDR1 and CDR2 are GTSNPN and SVGIG (reference sequence). CDR3 region: CAWSGGRTTSSGNTIYF. The CDR3 nucleotides are TGTGCCTGGAGTGGTGGCAGGACAACGAGCTCTGGAAACACCATATATTTT.

The gene calls are TRBV29-1 and TRBJ2-7; 7 nucleotides line up with TRBD1. After removal of 0 bases from V and 11 bases from J, the junction contained 13 bases not matched to a gene. This CDR3 region has 14 residues. Looked up from germline, CDR1 is SQVTM and CDR2 is ANQGSEA. DNA of the CDR3: TGCAGCGTTGAAGATCGCGGTGGGACAGAGAGGGAGTACTTC. Translation gives CSVEDRGGTEREYF.

The rearrangement uses TRBV6-5 and TRBJ2-1, with D perhaps TRBD1 or TRBD2 (6 bases each). The CDR3 length is 14 residues. The germline CDR1 and CDR2 sequences are MNHEY and SVGAGI. Trimming cost V 5 bases and J 9 bases, with 17 bases left between them. DNA for the CDR3: TGTGCCAGCAGTCTCCCGACAGGAGGGGGTGAGCAGTTCTTC. It codes for CASSLPTGGGEQFF.

The chain recombines TRBV29-1 with TRBJ2-3, with 9 bases aligning to TRBD1. This CDR3 comprises 14 residues. The junction had 4 bases not matched to a gene; V was cut back by 5 bases and J by 1 base. Germline V CDR1 and CDR2: SQVTM, ANQGSEA. Written as DNA, the CDR3 is TGCAGCGTTAAGGACAGGGGTGGCACAGATACGCAGTATTTT. It translates to CSVKDRGGTDTQYF.

This chain links TRBV2 with TRBJ2-5; a possible D gene is TRBD2 (6 bases). The CDR3 spans 10 residues. From germline, CDR1 is SNHLY and CDR2 FYNNEI. As DNA, the CDR3 is TGTGCAGGAGGGGCGGAGACCCAGTACTTC. Its protein product is CAGGAETQYF.

The chain employs TRBV30 and TRBJ2-1; D might be TRBD2 (6 bases). The ends were cut back, 3 bases at V and 1 base at J, with 19 bases in the middle. Germline assignment: CDR1 GTSNPN and CDR2 SVGIG (reference sequence). This CDR3 has 17 amino acids. CDR3 sequence: CAWSSPPRGRSYNEQFF. CDR3 sequence (DNA): TGTGCCTGGAGCTCGCCCCCTCGGGGGAGGTCCTACAATGAGCAGTTCTTC.

Only a few counts were recorded for this clone. CDR3 sequence: CASSRDSDQPQHF. CDR3 DNA: TGTGCCAGCAGCAGGGACAGTGATCAGCCCCAGCATTTT. This chain links TRBV5-4 with TRBJ1-5; 7 bases match TRBD1. V shed 4 bases and J 5 bases; nucleotides not matched to a gene: 3. Looked up from germline, CDR1 is SGHNT and CDR2 is YYREEE (reference sequence). This CDR3 has 13 residues.

The rearrangement links TRBV2 to TRBJ1-3; D remains ambiguous. CDR1 SNHLY and CDR2 FYNNEI come from the germline V gene. The length of the CDR3 is 15 residues. V gave up 7 bases and J gave up 8 bases, with 21 bases separating them. The CDR3 reads CASTTTSRGGDTIYF. Written as DNA, the CDR3 is TGTGCCAGCACCACAACGAGTCGGGGTGGCGACACCATATATTTT.

DNA of the CDR3: TGTGCCAGCAGCTTAAGGTTAGCGGGGTGGAATACGCAGTATTTT. This codes for CASSLRLAGWNTQYF. The chain uses TRBV13 and TRBJ2-3, with 8 bases that match TRBD2. The trim removed 2 bases at V and 7 bases at J, leaving 8 bases unmatched. Germline V gene sequence: CDR1 PRHDT, CDR2 FYEKMQ (reference sequence). The CDR3 has 15 amino acids.

The rearrangement links TRBV27 to TRBJ2-2; D is tentatively TRBD1 or TRBD2 (5 bases each). This CDR3 contains 17 residues. V gave up 3 bases and J gave up 1 base, with 15 bases separating them. Germline CDR1 is MNHEY and CDR2 is SMNVEV (reference sequence). The CDR3 bases are TGTGCCAGCAGTTTCCCGTTTGGGACGGGGAACACCGGGGAGCTGTTTTTT. Protein sequence: CASSFPFGTGNTGELFF.

This clone was detected once. The chain joins TRBV5-1 to TRBJ1-5, with TRBD1 as a possible D gene (6 bases). V was pared by 0 bases and J by 5 bases, with 9 bases between. Per the germline V gene, CDR1 is SGHRS and CDR2 is YFSETQ. CDR3 length equals 14 residues. As DNA, the CDR3 is TGCGCCAGCAGCTTGGAAACAGGGCATCAGCCCCAGCATTTT. Its protein is CASSLETGHQPQHF.

With respect to this clone: One end of the junction does not line up with germline, which may come from a read error. This chain joins TRBV2 and TRBJ2-1, with D hard to call. CDR3 length: 10 amino acids. Germline CDR1 reads SNHLY; CDR2 reads FYNNEI. In DNA, the CDR3 is TGTGCCAGCAGGGTACTATCCACAGTCTTC. Translation gives CASRVLSTVF.

The V call is TRBV27, the J call TRBJ2-5; D is uncertain. CDR1 and CDR2 from the germline V gene are MNHEY and SMNVEV (reference sequence). The V end was cut by 5 bases, the J end by 1 base, with 11 bases between. This CDR3 is built from 14 residues. CDR3 nucleotides: TGTGCCAGCAGTCGAGTTGGGATCCAAGAGACCCAGTACTTC. This sequence encodes CASSRVGIQETQYF.

This clone came up a few times. The chain combines TRBV7-2 with TRBJ1-1; tentatively, D is TRBD1 (5 bases). V was clipped by 0 bases and J by 6 bases, with 11 bases between them. The CDR3 spans 14 residues. Per germline, CDR1 SGHTA and CDR2 FQGNSA. CDR3 amino acids: CASSLAGLRAEAFF. In DNA, the CDR3 is TGTGCCAGCAGCTTAGCCGGTCTCAGGGCTGAAGCTTTCTTT. Looking up the rest from reference TRBV7-2 and TRBJ1-1 gives the full variable domain: GAGVSQSPSNKVTEKGKDVELRCDPISGHTALYWYRQSLGQGLEFLIYFQGNSAPDKSGLPSDRFSAERTGGSVSTLTIQRTQQEDSAVYLCASSLAGLRAEAFFGQGTRLTVV.

J is TRBJ2-7 and V is TRBV10-3; D unclear. The CDR3 totals 14 residues. The V gene's germline CDR1 is ENHRY and CDR2 SYGVKD. V gave up 3 bases and J gave up 0 bases, with 9 bases separating them. CDR3 DNA: TGTGCCATCAGTGAAACGGCCGGCTCCTACGAGCAGTACTTC. This encodes CAISETAGSYEQYF.

The gene calls are TRBV29-1 and TRBJ1-1; possibly TRBD1 for D (6 bases). Germline CDR1 and CDR2: SQVTM and ANQGSEA. V dropped 7 bases and J dropped 6 bases, with 18 bases sitting between them. CDR3 length: 13 amino acids. In DNA form, the CDR3 reads TGCAGCGGAACAGGGAATTTCGGCCCTGAAGCTTTCTTT. Its protein product is CSGTGNFGPEAFF. Looking up the rest from reference TRBV29-1 and TRBJ1-1 gives the full variable domain: SAVISQKPSRDICQRGTSLTIQCQVDSQVTMMFWYRQQPGQSLTLIATANQGSEATYESGFVIDKFPISRPNLTFSTLTVSNMSPEDSSIYLCSGTGNFGPEAFFGQGTRLTVV.

This clone was recorded a few times. V usage is TRBV29-1 and J usage is TRBJ2-1, with unresolved D. The germline V gene encodes CDR1 SQVTM and CDR2 ANQGSEA. This CDR3 has 12 amino acids. The V end was cut by 3 bases, the J end by 7 bases, with 10 bases between. The CDR3: CSVDPGVNEQFF. The CDR3 DNA reads TGCAGCGTTGACCCTGGGGTGAATGAGCAGTTCTTC.

V gene TRBV5-1 combines with J gene TRBJ2-3; TRBD2 might be the D (6 bases). Trimming pared 0 bases from V and 6 bases from J, leaving 14 bases between. CDR1 SGHRS and CDR2 YFSETQ come from the germline V gene. The CDR3 loop spans 15 amino acids. CDR3 in amino acids: CASSLVGGPADTQYF. The CDR3 DNA follows: TGCGCCAGCAGCTTGGTGGGGGGTCCCGCGGATACGCAGTATTTT.

The V call is TRBV30, the J call TRBJ2-1; 7 bases map to TRBD2. This CDR3 has 15 amino acids. J lost 5 bases, V lost 1 base, and 8 bases had no gene match. Germline lookup yields CDR1 GTSNPN and CDR2 SVGIG (reference sequence). The CDR3 DNA sequence: TGTGCCTGGAGTGGGATCCGCGGGGGAAACAATGAGCAGTTCTTC. This sequence encodes CAWSGIRGGNNEQFF.

Comment on this clone: Compared with germline, one end of the junction differs, possibly owing to a read error. The chain carries TRBV10-3 and TRBJ1-6; weak D call: TRBD1 (5 bases). The CDR3 is 11 amino acids. CDR1 is ENHRY and CDR2 is SYGVKD in the germline V gene. CDR3 DNA: TGTGCCATCAGTGAGGTGGGGGAACTCTACTTT. Translation gives CAISEVGELYF.

This clone has just one count. J is TRBJ1-3 and V is TRBV9; no firm D call. V gave up 3 bases and J gave up 0 bases, with 13 bases separating them. The CDR3 is 16 residues long. Germline CDR1 and CDR2: SGDLS and YYNGEE. The DNA of the CDR3 is TGTGCCAGCAGCGGAGCGGGATCCAGCTCTGGAAACACCATATATTTT. Its protein product is CASSGAGSSSGNTIYF.

The CDR3, as DNA: TGTGCCAGCAGCACGGGACAGGCCTCCTACGAGCAGTACTTC. It codes for CASSTGQASYEQYF. This rearrangement joins TRBV9 to TRBJ2-7, with 8 bases aligning to TRBD1. Germline V gene lookup returns CDR1 SGDLS and CDR2 YYNGEE. CDR3 length: 14 residues. V dropped 4 bases and J dropped 0; count of bases not matched to a gene: 3.

This clone was found a few times. Other nucleotide sequences in the sample specify the same CDR3. The V and J genes are TRBV29-1 and TRBJ1-2; possibly TRBD1 for D (6 bases). Looked up from germline, CDR1 is SQVTM and CDR2 is ANQGSEA. V was trimmed by 4 bases and J by 3 bases, leaving 6 bases between them. The CDR3 covers 11 residues. CDR3 nucleotide sequence: TGCAGCGTTGGGACAGACTATGGCTACACCTTC. This translates into CSVGTDYGYTF.